This T cell receptor beta chain was documented in a study of OX40 agonist ivuxolimab in advanced cancers. Across the study: Prior checkpoint blockade (anti-PD-1, anti-PD-L1 or anti-CTLA-4) was permitted; about 40% had it.

There are a few counts of this clone. The antigen is undetermined. Study-wide points: Fewer expanded clones were found on average in CD4+ than in CD8+ T cells.

The CDR3 runs 15 residues. With V trimmed by 5 bases and J by 0 bases, 5 bases remained unmatched. CDR1 SGHTA and CDR2 FQGNSA come from the germline V gene. The table came from immunoSEQ multiplex PCR; TCRdb's copy has only in-frame clones and leaves some out. Seen here are approximately 40,000 clones, nearly 90% observed once, and the top ten hold around an eighth. The source of this sequence is an adult with an advanced solid tumor such as melanoma, head and neck, liver or kidney cancer. The chain recombines TRBV7-2 with TRBJ2-7, with 9 bases identical to TRBD2. This sample comprised CD4+ or CD8+ T cells sorted from blood, obtained in a trial of the OX40 agonist ivuxolimab. As DNA, the CDR3 is TGTGCCAGCAGCCAAGATAGCGGGAGCTCCTACGAGCAGTACTTC. Amino acid sequence: CASSQDSGSSYEQYF.